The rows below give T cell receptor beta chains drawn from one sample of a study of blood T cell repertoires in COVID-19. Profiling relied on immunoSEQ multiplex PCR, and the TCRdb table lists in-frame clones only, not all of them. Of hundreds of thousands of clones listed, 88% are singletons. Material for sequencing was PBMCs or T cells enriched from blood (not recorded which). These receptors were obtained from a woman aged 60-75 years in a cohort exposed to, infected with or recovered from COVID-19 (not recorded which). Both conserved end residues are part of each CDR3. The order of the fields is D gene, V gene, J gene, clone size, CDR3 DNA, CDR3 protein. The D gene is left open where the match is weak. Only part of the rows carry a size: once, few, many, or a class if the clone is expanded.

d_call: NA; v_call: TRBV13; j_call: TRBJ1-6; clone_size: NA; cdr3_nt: TGTGCCAGCAGCCTTAATTCACCCCTCCACTTT; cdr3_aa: CASSLNSPLHF
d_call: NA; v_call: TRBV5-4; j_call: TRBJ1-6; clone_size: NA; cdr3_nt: TGTGCCAGCAGCTGGACCGACAGACCCAATTCACCCCTCCACTTT; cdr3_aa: CASSWTDRPNSPLHF
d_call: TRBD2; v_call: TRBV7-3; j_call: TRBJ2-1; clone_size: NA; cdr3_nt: TGTGCCAGCAGTAGCCTAGCGGGCTACAATGAGCAGTTCTTC; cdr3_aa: CASSSLAGYNEQFF
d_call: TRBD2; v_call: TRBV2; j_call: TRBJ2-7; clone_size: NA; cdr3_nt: TGTGCCAGCAGTCGGTTAAGGACTAGCGACGAGCAGTACTTC; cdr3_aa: CASSRLRTSDEQYF
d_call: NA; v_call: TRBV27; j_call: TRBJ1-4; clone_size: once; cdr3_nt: TGTGCCAGCAGTGACAGGATCACCGAAAAACTGTTTTTT; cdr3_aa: CASSDRITEKLFF
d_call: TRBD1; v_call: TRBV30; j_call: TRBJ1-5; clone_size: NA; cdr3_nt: TGTGCCTGGTCAGGGGGGTACAATCAGCCCCAGCATTTT; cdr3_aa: CAWSGGYNQPQHF
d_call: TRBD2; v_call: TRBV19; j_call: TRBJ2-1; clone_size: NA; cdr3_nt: TGTGCCAGTAGTTCAGGACTAGCGGGAACCTACAATGAGCAGTTCTTC; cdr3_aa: CASSSGLAGTYNEQFF
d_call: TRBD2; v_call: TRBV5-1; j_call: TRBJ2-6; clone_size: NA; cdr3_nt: TGCGCCAGGCCGCGAGAGCTAGCGGGGGGGACTGGGGCCAACGTCCTGACTTTC; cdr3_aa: CARPRELAGGTGANVLTF
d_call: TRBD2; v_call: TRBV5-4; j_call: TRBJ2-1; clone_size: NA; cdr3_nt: TGTGCCAGCAGCTTGGAAGCTAGCGGGTACAATGAGCAGTTCTTC; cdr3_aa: CASSLEASGYNEQFF
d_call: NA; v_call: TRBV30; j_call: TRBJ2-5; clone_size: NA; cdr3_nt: TGTGCCTGGAACCACAGGGGAGGAGAGACCCAGTACTTC; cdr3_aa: CAWNHRGGETQYF
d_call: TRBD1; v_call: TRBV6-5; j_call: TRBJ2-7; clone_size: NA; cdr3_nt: TGTGCCAGCAGTCGGAGGACAGGGACCTACGAGCAGTACTTC; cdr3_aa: CASSRRTGTYEQYF
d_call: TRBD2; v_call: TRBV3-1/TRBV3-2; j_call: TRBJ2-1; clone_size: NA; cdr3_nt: TGTGCCAGCAGCCAAGTTAGCGGGAGAGTTTATGAGCAGTTCTTC; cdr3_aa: CASSQVSGRVYEQFF
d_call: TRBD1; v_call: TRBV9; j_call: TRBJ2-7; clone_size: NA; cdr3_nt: TGTGCCAGCAGCGTAGGGCCCCGTGGACAGGCCTCCTACGAGCAGTACTTC; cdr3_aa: CASSVGPRGQASYEQYF
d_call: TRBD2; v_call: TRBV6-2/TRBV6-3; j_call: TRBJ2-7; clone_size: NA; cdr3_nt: TGTGCCAGCAGTACCGGACTAGCGGGAGCGGCCTCCTACGAGCAGTACTTC; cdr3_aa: CASSTGLAGAASYEQYF
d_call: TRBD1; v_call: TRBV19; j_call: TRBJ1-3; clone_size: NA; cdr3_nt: TGTGCCAGTAGTATCCCGGAGGGGACAGCCTCTGGAAACACCATATATTTT; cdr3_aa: CASSIPEGTASGNTIYF
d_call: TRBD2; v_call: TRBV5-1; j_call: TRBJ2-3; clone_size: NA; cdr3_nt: TGCGCCAGCAGCTGGGCCCCACGCGGGGAGGGCCTATCCCCGGGCACAGATACGCAGTATTTT; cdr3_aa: CASSWAPRGEGLSPGTDTQYF
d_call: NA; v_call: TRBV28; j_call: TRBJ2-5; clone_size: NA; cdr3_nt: TGTGCCAGCAGTTTGCTCAAACAGCAGACCCAGTACTTC; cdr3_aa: CASSLLKQQTQYF
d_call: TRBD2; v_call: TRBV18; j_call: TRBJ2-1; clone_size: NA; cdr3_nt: TGTGCCAGCTCACGGGGACTAGCGGAGTACAATGAGCAGTTCTTC; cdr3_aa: CASSRGLAEYNEQFF
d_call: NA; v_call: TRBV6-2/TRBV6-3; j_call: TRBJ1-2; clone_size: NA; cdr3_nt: TGTGCCAGCAGTTTTAGGGGAAACTATGGCTACACCTTC; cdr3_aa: CASSFRGNYGYTF
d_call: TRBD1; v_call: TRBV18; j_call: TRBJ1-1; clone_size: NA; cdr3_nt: TGTGCCAGCTCACTGACAGGGCGCACTGAAGCTTTCTTT; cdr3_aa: CASSLTGRTEAFF
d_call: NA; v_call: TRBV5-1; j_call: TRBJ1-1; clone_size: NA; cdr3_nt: TGCGCCAGCACACTCTCCGCCATGAACACTGAAGCTTTCTTT; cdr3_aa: CASTLSAMNTEAFF
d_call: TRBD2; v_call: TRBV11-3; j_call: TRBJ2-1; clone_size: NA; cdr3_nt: TGTGCCAGCAGCTTATTCGGGGCGGGGGGATACAATGAGCAGTTCTTC; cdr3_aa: CASSLFGAGGYNEQFF
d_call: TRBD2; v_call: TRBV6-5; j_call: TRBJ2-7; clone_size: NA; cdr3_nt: TGTGCCAGCACAGGACTAGCGGGAAAATACGAGCAGTACTTC; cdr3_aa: CASTGLAGKYEQYF
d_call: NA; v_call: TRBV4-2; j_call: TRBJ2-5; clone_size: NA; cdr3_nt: TGTGCCAGCAGCCAAACAGATTACCACTTCCAAGAGACCCAGTACTTC; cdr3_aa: CASSQTDYHFQETQYF
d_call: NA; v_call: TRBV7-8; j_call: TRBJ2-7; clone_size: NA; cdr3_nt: TGTGCCAGCAGCCCGGACAGTTCCTACGAGCAGTACTTC; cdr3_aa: CASSPDSSYEQYF
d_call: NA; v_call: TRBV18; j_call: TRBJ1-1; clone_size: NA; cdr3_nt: TGTGCCAGCTCACCGGACATGAACACTGAAGCTTTCTTT; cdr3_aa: CASSPDMNTEAFF
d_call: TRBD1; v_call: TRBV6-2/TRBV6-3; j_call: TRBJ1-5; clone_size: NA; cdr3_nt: TGTGCCAGCAGTTACTCTGGACAGGGATCCCTTGTAGCCCAGCATTTT; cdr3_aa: CASSYSGQGSLVAQHF
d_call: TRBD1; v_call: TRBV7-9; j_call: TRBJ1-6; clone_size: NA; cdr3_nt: TGTGCCAGCAGTTTACAGGGGAACTCCTATAATTCACCCCTCCACTTT; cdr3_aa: CASSLQGNSYNSPLHF
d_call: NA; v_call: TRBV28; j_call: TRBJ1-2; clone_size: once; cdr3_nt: TGTGCCAGCAAGGTGGGGGGTGGCTACACCTTC; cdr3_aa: CASKVGGGYTF
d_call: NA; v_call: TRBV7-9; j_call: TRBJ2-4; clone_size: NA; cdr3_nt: TGTGCCAGCAGCTTATCGCGCGGTCTAGCCAAAAACATTCAGTACTTC; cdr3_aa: CASSLSRGLAKNIQYF
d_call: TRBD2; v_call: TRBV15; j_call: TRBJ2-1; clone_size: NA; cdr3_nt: TGTGCCACCAGCGCCGGGACTAGCGGGGGGTTCTACAATGAGCAGTTCTTC; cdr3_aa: CATSAGTSGGFYNEQFF
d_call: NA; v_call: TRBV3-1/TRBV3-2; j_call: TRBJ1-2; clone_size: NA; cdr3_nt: TGTGCCAGCAGCCGTACAGAAGCCTATGGCTACACCTTC; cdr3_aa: CASSRTEAYGYTF